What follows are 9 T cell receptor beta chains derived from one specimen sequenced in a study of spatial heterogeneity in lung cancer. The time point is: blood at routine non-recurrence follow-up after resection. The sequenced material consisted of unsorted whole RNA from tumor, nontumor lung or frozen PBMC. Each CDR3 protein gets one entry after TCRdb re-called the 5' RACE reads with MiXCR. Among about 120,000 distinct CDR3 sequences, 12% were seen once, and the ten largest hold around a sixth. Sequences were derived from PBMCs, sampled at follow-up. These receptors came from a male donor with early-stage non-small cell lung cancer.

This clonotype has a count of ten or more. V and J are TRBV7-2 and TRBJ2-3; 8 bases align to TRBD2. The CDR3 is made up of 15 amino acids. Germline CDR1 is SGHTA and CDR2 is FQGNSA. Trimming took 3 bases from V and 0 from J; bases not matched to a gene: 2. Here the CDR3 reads CASSFRGGSTDTQYF. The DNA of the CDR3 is TGTGCCAGCAGCTTCCGGGGGGGTAGCACAGATACGCAGTATTTT.

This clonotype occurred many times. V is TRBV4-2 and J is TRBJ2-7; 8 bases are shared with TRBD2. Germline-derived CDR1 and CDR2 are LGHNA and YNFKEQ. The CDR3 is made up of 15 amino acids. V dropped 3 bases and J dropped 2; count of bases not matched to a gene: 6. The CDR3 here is CASSHEAGAAYEQYF. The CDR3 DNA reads TGTGCCAGCAGCCACGAAGCGGGGGCCGCCTACGAGCAGTACTTC.

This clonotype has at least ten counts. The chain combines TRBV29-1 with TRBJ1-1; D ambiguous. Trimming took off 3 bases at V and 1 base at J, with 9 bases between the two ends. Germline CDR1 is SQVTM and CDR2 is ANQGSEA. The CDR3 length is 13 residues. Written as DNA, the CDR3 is TGCAGCGTTGACCCCAGCGGGAACACTGAAGCTTTCTTT. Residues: CSVDPSGNTEAFF. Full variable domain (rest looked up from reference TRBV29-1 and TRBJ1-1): SAVISQKPSRDICQRGTSLTIQCQVDSQVTMMFWYRQQPGQSLTLIATANQGSEATYESGFVIDKFPISRPNLTFSTLTVSNMSPEDSSIYLCSVDPSGNTEAFFGQGTRLTVV.

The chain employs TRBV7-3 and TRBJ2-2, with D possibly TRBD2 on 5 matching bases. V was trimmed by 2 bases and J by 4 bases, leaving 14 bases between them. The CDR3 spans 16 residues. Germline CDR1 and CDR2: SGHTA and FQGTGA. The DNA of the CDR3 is TGTGCCAGCAGCTTAGCGTCCCGGGAAGGCACCGGGGAGCTGTTTTTT. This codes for CASSLASREGTGELFF.

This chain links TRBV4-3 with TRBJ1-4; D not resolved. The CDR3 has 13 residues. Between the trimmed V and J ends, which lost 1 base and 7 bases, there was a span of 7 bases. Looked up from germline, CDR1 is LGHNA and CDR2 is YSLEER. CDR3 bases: TGCGCCAGCAGCCAAGTTTGGGGTGAAAAACTGTTTTTT. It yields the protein CASSQVWGEKLFF.

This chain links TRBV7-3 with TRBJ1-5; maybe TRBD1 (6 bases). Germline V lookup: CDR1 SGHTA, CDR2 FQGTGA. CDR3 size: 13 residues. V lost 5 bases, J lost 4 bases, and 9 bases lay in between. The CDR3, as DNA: TGTGCCAGCAGCACGGACAGTAATCAGCCCCAGCATTTT. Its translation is CASSTDSNQPQHF.

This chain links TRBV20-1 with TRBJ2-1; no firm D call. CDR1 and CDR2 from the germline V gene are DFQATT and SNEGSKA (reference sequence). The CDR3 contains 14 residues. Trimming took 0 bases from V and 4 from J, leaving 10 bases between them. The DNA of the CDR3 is TGCAGTGCTAGAGATCCGTGGGATTACAATGAGCAGTTCTTC. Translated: CSARDPWDYNEQFF.

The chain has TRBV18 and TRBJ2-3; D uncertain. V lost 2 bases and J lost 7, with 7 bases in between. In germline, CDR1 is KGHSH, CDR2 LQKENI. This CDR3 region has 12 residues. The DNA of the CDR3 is TGTGCCAGCTCACCAAGTCAGAATACGCAGTATTTT. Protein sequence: CASSPSQNTQYF.

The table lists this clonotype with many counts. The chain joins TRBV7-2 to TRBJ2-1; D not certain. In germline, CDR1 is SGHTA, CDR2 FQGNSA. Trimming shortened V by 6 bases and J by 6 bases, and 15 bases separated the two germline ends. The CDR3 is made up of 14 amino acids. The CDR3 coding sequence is TGTGCCAGCAGAAACGGGCTCTACGGCAATGAGCAGTTCTTC. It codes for CASRNGLYGNEQFF.